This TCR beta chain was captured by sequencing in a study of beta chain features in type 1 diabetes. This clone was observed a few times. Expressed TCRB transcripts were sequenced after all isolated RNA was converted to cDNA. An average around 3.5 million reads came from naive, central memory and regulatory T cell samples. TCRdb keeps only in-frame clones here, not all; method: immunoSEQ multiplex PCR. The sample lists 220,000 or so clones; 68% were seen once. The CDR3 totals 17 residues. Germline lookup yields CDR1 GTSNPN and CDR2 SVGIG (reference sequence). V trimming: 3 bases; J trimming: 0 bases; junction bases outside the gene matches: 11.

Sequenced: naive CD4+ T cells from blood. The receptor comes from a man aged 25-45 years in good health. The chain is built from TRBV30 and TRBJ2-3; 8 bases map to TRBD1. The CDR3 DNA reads TGTGCCTGGAGCGCCGGGACAGGAAAAGATAGCACAGATACGCAGTATTTT. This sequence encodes CAWSAGTGKDSTDTQYF. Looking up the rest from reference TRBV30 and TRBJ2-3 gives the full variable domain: SQTIHQWPATLVQPVGSPLSLECTVEGTSNPNLYWYRQAAGRGLQLLFYSVGIGQISSEVPQNLSASRPQDRQFILSSKKLLLSDSGFYLCAWSAGTGKDSTDTQYFGPGTRLTVL.